The clone carrying this T cell receptor (beta chain) was recorded many times. Antigen unknown. This sample is drawn from a study of CD8 T cells in ankylosing spondylitis. Using quantitative 5'-RACE with molecular barcodes, the authors made TCR beta libraries. From the 5' RACE reads, TCRdb called clonotypes with MiXCR, one entry per CDR3 protein. The table lists about 340,000 distinct CDR3 sequences, approximately 22% of them singletons. This CDR3 has 13 residues. Trimming shortened V by 11 bases and J by 1 base, and 14 bases separated the two germline ends. Study results and limitations: From matched ankylosing spondylitis synovial fluid, disease-linked clones were reportedly recovered at significantly enriched levels. Seven or eight highly homologous variants made up a TCR beta motif, and this motif appeared characteristic of ankylosing spondylitis blood. In the blood and synovial fluid of reactive arthritis, some motif variants had been previously reported.

Source material: blood, either unsorted or a sorted T cell fraction (not recorded which). This clonotype was sampled from a male donor with ankylosing spondylitis or in good health (not recorded which). V gene TRBV12-3 or TRBV12-4 combines with J gene TRBJ1-1, with D hard to call. The CDR3: CAARRWGNTEAFF. CDR3 nucleotides: TGTGCCGCGCGTCGGTGGGGGAACACTGAAGCTTTCTTT.